The 29 T cell receptor beta chains presented below share a single source sample, sequenced in a study of blood T cell repertoires in COVID-19. Some clones are missing from TCRdb's copy, which holds only in-frame ones; the method was immunoSEQ multiplex PCR. The table shows about 100,000 clones, with roughly 79% occurring only once. The sample consisted of peripheral blood. The origin of the receptors is a man between 65 and 80 years old with active or convalescent COVID-19.

This chain joins TRBV30 and TRBJ1-5; weak D call: TRBD1 (5 bases). The V gene lost 0 bases and the J gene lost 3 bases, with 9 bases spanning the gap. This CDR3 has 14 residues. Germline V lookup: CDR1 GTSNPN, CDR2 SVGIG (reference sequence). Written as DNA, the CDR3 is TGTGCCTGGAGTGTAGCGACAGTCAATCAGCCCCAGCATTTT. Translated, it gives CAWSVATVNQPQHF.

V usage is TRBV12-3 or TRBV12-4 and J usage is TRBJ1-2; D is possibly TRBD1 (5 bases). The CDR3 extends over 13 amino acids. V was cut by 4 bases and J by 4 bases, with 10 bases left in between. CDR3 amino acids: CASSSVDSYGYTF. DNA of the CDR3: TGTGCCAGCAGTTCGGTTGACAGCTATGGCTACACCTTC.

V is TRBV27 and J is TRBJ1-2, with D perhaps matching TRBD1 (5 bases). Germline V gives CDR1 MNHEY, CDR2 SMNVEV (reference sequence). CDR3 length: 15 residues. The V end was cut by 5 bases, the J end by 8 bases, with 21 bases between. The CDR3 loop reads CASSHWVEGAVGYTF. DNA for the CDR3: TGTGCCAGCAGTCATTGGGTGGAAGGGGCGGTGGGCTACACCTTC.

V gene TRBV4-3 combines with J gene TRBJ2-2; tentative D call: TRBD2 (5 bases). CDR1 and CDR2 (germline): LGHNA, YSLEER. The CDR3 runs to 17 residues. V was cut by 1 base and J by 4 bases, with 16 bases left in between. The CDR3 region has the DNA TGCGCCAGCAGCCAAGTAGCTCTCAGCGGTCCCACCGGGGAGCTGTTTTTT. Translation: CASSQVALSGPTGELFF.

The V and J genes are TRBV2 and TRBJ2-1, with D possibly being TRBD1 (5 bases). Trimming shortened V by 2 bases and J by 5 bases, and 10 bases separated the two germline ends. The CDR3 is 14 residues long. From germline, CDR1 is SNHLY and CDR2 FYNNEI. As DNA, the CDR3 is TGTGCCAGCAGTGAACGACAGCAAGACAATGAGCAGTTCTTC. This gives the protein CASSERQQDNEQFF.

This chain links TRBV13 with TRBJ2-3, with D perhaps matching TRBD1 (6 bases). The germline V and J ends were trimmed by 0 bases and 6 bases, with 10 bases remaining between them. CDR1 and CDR2 (germline): PRHDT, FYEKMQ (reference sequence). There are 14 residues in the CDR3. This CDR3 reads CASSLGRGGDTQYF. DNA for the CDR3: TGTGCCAGCAGCTTAGGCCGAGGGGGTGATACGCAGTATTTT.

By sample fraction, this clone is medium-sized (0.01 to 0.1%). V gene TRBV21-1 combines with J gene TRBJ1-3; no DNA check was done on the table's D call, TRBD1. TRBV21-1 is described as a pseudogene. This CDR3 has 15 amino acids. The CDR3 reads CASTDRGFCGNTIYF. The CDR3 nucleotides read TGTGCCAGCACCGACAGGGGTTTCTGCGGAAACACCATATATTTT.

At least ten counts were recorded for this clone. The chain couples TRBV7-9 to TRBJ2-4; D might be TRBD2 (6 bases). Germline CDR1 is SEHNR and CDR2 is FQNEAQ (reference sequence). The CDR3 spans 15 residues. The V gene lost 5 bases and the J gene lost 3 bases, with 14 bases spanning the gap. The CDR3 nucleotides are TGTGCCAGCAGCCCCAGCTGGGGGGTCAAAAACATTCAGTACTTC. Translating gives CASSPSWGVKNIQYF.

The rearrangement uses TRBV11-2 and TRBJ2-1; D might be TRBD1 (6 bases). V was pared by 3 bases and J by 2 bases, with 11 bases between. The germline gives CDR1 SGHAT, CDR2 FQNNGV. The CDR3 is made up of 15 amino acids. This CDR3 reads CASSLVGAAYNEQFF. The CDR3 DNA reads TGTGCCAGCAGCTTGGTGGGGGCCGCCTACAATGAGCAGTTCTTC.

V gene TRBV2 combines with J gene TRBJ1-6, with D possibly being TRBD1 (5 bases). This CDR3 is 14 amino acids long. Germline V CDR1 and CDR2: SNHLY, FYNNEI. V shed 4 bases and J shed 6 bases, with 10 bases lying between them. CDR3 sequence: CASSATASNSPLHF. The CDR3 nucleotides are TGTGCCAGCAGTGCGACAGCATCTAATTCACCCCTCCACTTT. Filled out from reference TRBV2 and TRBJ1-6, the complete variable domain reads EPEVTQTPSHQVTQMGQEVILRCVPISNHLYFYWYRQILGQKVEFLVSFYNNEISEKSEIFDDQFSVERPDGSNFTLKIRSTKLEDSAMYFCASSATASNSPLHFGNGTRLTVT.

J is TRBJ2-5 and V is TRBV5-1, with 10 bases that match TRBD1. The V and J ends lost 4 bases and 6 bases, in that order; junction bases with no gene match: 6. Looked up from germline, CDR1 is SGHRS and CDR2 is YFSETQ. This CDR3 is built from 14 residues. Here the CDR3 reads CASSIGQGGQTQYF. CDR3 bases: TGCGCCAGCAGCATAGGACAGGGGGGGCAGACCCAGTACTTC.

This chain uses TRBV7-9 with TRBJ2-2; 7 bases match TRBD1. Germline V gene lookup returns CDR1 SEHNR and CDR2 FQNEAQ (reference sequence). V was clipped by 11 bases and J by 2 bases; unmatched bases: 8. The CDR3 consists of 14 residues. The CDR3, as DNA: TGTGCCCCCACCGGGACAGCCAACACCGGGGAGCTGTTTTTT. The encoded protein is CAPTGTANTGELFF.

The genes are TRBV19 and TRBJ1-2; no definite D call. V lost 3 bases, J lost 5 bases, and 19 bases lay in between. Per the germline V gene, CDR1 is LNHDA and CDR2 is SQIVND (reference sequence). The length of the CDR3 is 16 residues. CDR3 sequence reads: CASSIQRAIAEYGYTF. The CDR3 DNA reads TGTGCCAGTAGTATCCAGCGAGCCATCGCAGAGTATGGCTACACCTTC.

The chain uses TRBV6-6 and TRBJ1-6; D is uncertain. In germline, CDR1 is MNHNY, CDR2 SVGAGI (reference sequence). With 6 bases removed from V and 6 bases from J, the gap between germline ends came to 18 bases. There are 16 residues in the CDR3. In nucleotides, the CDR3 is TGTGCCAGCAGCCCGGGATCCATACGAAGTAATTCACCCCTCCACTTT. Its protein product is CASSPGSIRSNSPLHF.

V and J are TRBV29-1 and TRBJ1-1; 10 nucleotides agree with TRBD1. The V gene end was trimmed by 1 base and the J gene end by 4 bases; junction bases not matched to a gene: 0. CDR3 length: 13 amino acids. The germline CDR1 and CDR2 sequences are SQVTM and ANQGSEA. The CDR3 DNA reads TGCAGCGTTGAAGGGACAGGGGGCACTGAAGCTTTCTTT. Encoded protein: CSVEGTGGTEAFF.

This clone was seen only a few times. CDR3 in DNA: TGTGCCAGTAGTACGTCAGGGTTTTCTGGGGCCAACGTCCTGACTTTC. It specifies CASSTSGFSGANVLTF. This chain uses TRBV19 with TRBJ2-6; perhaps TRBD1 as D (5 bases). This CDR3 contains 16 residues. CDR1 and CDR2 (germline): LNHDA, SQIVND (reference sequence). Trimming cost V 4 bases and J 1 base, with 11 bases left between them. The variable domain in full, with the rest retrieved from reference TRBV19 and TRBJ2-6, is DGGITQSPKYLFRKEGQNVTLSCEQNLNHDAMYWYRQDPGQGLRLIYYSQIVNDFQKGDIAEGYSVSREKKESFPLTVTSAQKNPTAFYLCASSTSGFSGANVLTFGAGSRLTVL.

The CDR3 DNA sequence: TGCGCCAGCAGCCAACGACAGGGGGCCACCTACGAGCAGTACTTC. It translates to CASSQRQGATYEQYF. The J gene is TRBJ2-7, the V gene TRBV4-1; 10 nucleotides align to TRBD1. CDR3 length: 15 residues. CDR1 is MGHRA, CDR2 YSYEKL, per germline. V trimming: 2 bases; J trimming: 2 bases; junction bases outside the gene matches: 3.

V gene TRBV6-5 combines with J gene TRBJ2-4; D is perhaps TRBD1 (5 bases). CDR3 length: 13 residues. Germline V gene data show CDR1 as MNHEY and CDR2 as SVGAGI. Between the trimmed V and J ends, which lost 6 bases and 8 bases, there was a span of 14 bases. The CDR3 region has the DNA TGTGCCAGCAGACAAGCAGGGTTGGACATTCAGTACTTC. Its translation is CASRQAGLDIQYF.

The J gene is TRBJ1-5, the V gene TRBV27, with D possibly being TRBD1 (5 bases). This CDR3 region has 14 residues. CDR1 and CDR2 from the germline V gene are MNHEY and SMNVEV (reference sequence). Deletions cut 5 bases from V and 4 bases from J, with 12 bases between. The CDR3 loop is CASSPLGGNQPQHF. The CDR3 coding sequence is TGTGCCAGCAGTCCCTTGGGGGGTAATCAGCCCCAGCATTTT.

The V gene is TRBV30, the J gene TRBJ2-2; 8 nucleotides align to TRBD1. The CDR3 extends over 16 amino acids. With 2 bases clipped from V and 7 bases from J, the junction kept 12 bases outside the gene matches. Germline V lookup: CDR1 GTSNPN, CDR2 SVGIG (reference sequence). Written as DNA, the CDR3 is TGTGCCTGGAGTCCCCAGGGGGCTCAAAGAAACGGGGAGCTGTTTTTT. It encodes CAWSPQGAQRNGELFF.

This rearrangement joins TRBV12-3 or TRBV12-4 to TRBJ1-2; tentatively, D is TRBD1 (5 bases). The CDR3 spans 13 residues. The V end lost 6 bases, the J end lost 6 bases, and 14 bases lay between the germline ends. CDR3 region: CASRRTGLDGYTF. CDR3 in DNA: TGTGCCAGCAGACGTACAGGCTTGGATGGCTACACCTTC.

CDR3 region: CASSLGTGPYEQYF. CDR3 DNA sequence: TGTGCCAGCAGTTTAGGAACAGGCCCCTACGAGCAGTACTTC. This chain joins TRBV28 and TRBJ2-7, with a weak D call TRBD1 (5 bases). Germline CDR1 reads MDHEN; CDR2 reads SYDVKM. With 2 bases removed from V and 2 bases from J, the gap between germline ends came to 10 bases. The CDR3 runs 14 residues.

This clone was counted a few times. CDR3 nucleotide sequence: TGTGCCAGCTCCCCCTCGGGGGAGACCCAGTACTTC. Amino acid sequence: CASSPSGETQYF. The chain joins TRBV18 to TRBJ2-5; D may be TRBD2 (5 bases). The ends were cut back, 6 bases at V and 5 bases at J, with 10 bases in the middle. Germline V gene sequence: CDR1 KGHSH, CDR2 LQKENI. The CDR3 totals 12 residues.

The V and J genes are TRBV10-1 and TRBJ1-5; 8 bases fit TRBD1. The CDR3 runs to 19 residues. The V gene end was trimmed by 6 bases and the J gene end by 4 bases; junction bases not matched to a gene: 20. The germline CDR1 and CDR2 sequences are WNHNN and SYGVQD (reference sequence). The CDR3 region is CASSPPIGTGLARNQPQHF. For the CDR3, the DNA is TGCGCCAGCAGCCCACCGATAGGGACAGGCCTTGCTAGGAATCAGCCCCAGCATTTT.

This clone has only one observation. The gene calls are TRBV6-5 and TRBJ1-2; D is perhaps TRBD1 (6 bases). V lost 6 bases to trimming and J lost 7 bases, with 15 bases between them. CDR3 length equals 13 residues. In germline, CDR1 is MNHEY, CDR2 SVGAGI. The DNA for the CDR3 is TGTGCCAGCAGGGACGTAGGGGGAAGTGGCTACACCTTC. As protein: CASRDVGGSGYTF.

The genes are TRBV27 and TRBJ1-4; 9 nucleotides line up with TRBD1. With 2 bases clipped from V and 7 bases from J, the junction kept 5 bases outside the gene matches. The CDR3 runs to 15 residues. The germline V gene has CDR1 MNHEY and CDR2 SMNVEV (reference sequence). In DNA form, the CDR3 reads TGTGCCAGCAGTTTAGGTGGGACAGGGCTTGAAAAACTGTTTTTT. The encoded protein is CASSLGGTGLEKLFF.

V usage is TRBV5-1 and J usage is TRBJ2-7; a weak D match, TRBD1 (5 bases). This CDR3 is built from 14 residues. Germline loops: CDR1 SGHRS, CDR2 YFSETQ. V shed 0 bases and J shed 0 bases, with 7 bases lying between them. This chain's CDR3 is CASSLAQASYEQYF. The CDR3 coding sequence is TGCGCCAGCAGCTTGGCACAGGCCTCCTACGAGCAGTACTTC.

The chain employs TRBV11-2 and TRBJ1-4; unclear D gene. The CDR3 is 13 residues long. Germline CDR1 reads SGHAT; CDR2 reads FQNNGV. With 10 bases removed from V and 3 bases from J, the gap between germline ends came to 12 bases. The DNA for the CDR3 is TGTGCCACGGCAGGAGGACCTAATGAAAAACTGTTTTTT. This codes for CATAGGPNEKLFF.

The chain is built from TRBV12-5 and TRBJ1-1, with 7 positions matching TRBD1. Germline loops: CDR1 LGHNT, CDR2 FRNRAP. The CDR3 totals 15 residues. V gave up 1 base and J gave up 9 bases; unmatched junction bases: 11. CDR3 DNA sequence: TGTGCTAGTGGTTTGGGACAGGGTCGTATTCCGCAAGCTTTCTTT. Its protein product is CASGLGQGRIPQAFF.